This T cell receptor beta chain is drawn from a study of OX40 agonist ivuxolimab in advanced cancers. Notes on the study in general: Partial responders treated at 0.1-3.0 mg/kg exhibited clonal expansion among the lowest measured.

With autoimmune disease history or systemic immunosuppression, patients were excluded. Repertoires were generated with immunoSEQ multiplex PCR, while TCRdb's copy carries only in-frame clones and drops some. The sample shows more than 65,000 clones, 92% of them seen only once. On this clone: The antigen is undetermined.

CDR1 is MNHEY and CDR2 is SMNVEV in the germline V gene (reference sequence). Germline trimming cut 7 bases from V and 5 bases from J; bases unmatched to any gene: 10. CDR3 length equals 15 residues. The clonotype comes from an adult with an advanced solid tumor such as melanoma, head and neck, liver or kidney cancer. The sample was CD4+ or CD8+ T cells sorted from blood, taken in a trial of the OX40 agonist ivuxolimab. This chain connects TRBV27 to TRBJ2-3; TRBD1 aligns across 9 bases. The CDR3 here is CASIKQGAFKDTQYF. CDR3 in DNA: TGTGCCAGCATTAAACAGGGGGCGTTTAAAGATACGCAGTATTTT.